Below, 19 T cell receptor beta chains from the same sample are listed, as sequenced in a study of spatial heterogeneity in lung cancer. TCRdb fed the 5' RACE reads into MiXCR, producing one record per CDR3 protein. Of approximately 70,000 distinct CDR3 sequences listed, nearly 9% are singletons. Regarding time point: blood at routine non-recurrence follow-up after resection. The sample consisted of PBMCs, taken at follow-up. The receptor set was obtained from a female donor with early-stage non-small cell lung cancer.

CDR3 loop: CSVVRTGGETQYF. The CDR3 nucleotides read TGCAGCGTTGTCCGGACAGGGGGAGAGACCCAGTACTTC. The genes are TRBV29-1 and TRBJ2-5; 10 positions match TRBD1. This CDR3 spans 13 amino acids. The germline V gene has CDR1 SQVTM and CDR2 ANQGSEA. The ends lost 4 bases at V and 4 bases at J; junction bases unmatched: 3.

In this sample, this clonotype turned up a few times. J is TRBJ1-1 and V is TRBV7-3; D is uncertain. CDR1 and CDR2 (germline): SGHTA, FQGTGA. Trimming took off 6 bases at V and 3 bases at J, with 11 bases between the two ends. CDR3 length: 13 residues. The CDR3 reads CASSLTSHTEAFF. Here the CDR3 DNA reads TGTGCCAGCAGTCTTACATCTCACACTGAAGCTTTCTTT.

This clonotype has ten or more counts. The CDR3 bases are TGCAGCGTTGGGGGGGGCAGCACTGAAGCTTTCTTT. Protein product: CSVGGGSTEAFF. The V and J genes are TRBV29-1 and TRBJ1-1, with a possible D match to TRBD1 (6 bases). With 4 bases removed from V and 4 bases from J, the gap between germline ends came to 10 bases. The CDR3 extends over 12 amino acids. CDR1 SQVTM and CDR2 ANQGSEA come from the germline V gene. The full variable domain, rest sourced from reference TRBV29-1 and TRBJ1-1, is SAVISQKPSRDICQRGTSLTIQCQVDSQVTMMFWYRQQPGQSLTLIATANQGSEATYESGFVIDKFPISRPNLTFSTLTVSNMSPEDSSIYLCSVGGGSTEAFFGQGTRLTVV.

This clonotype was seen ten or more times. This rearrangement joins TRBV5-1 to TRBJ1-5, with D perhaps matching TRBD1 (5 bases). The germline gives CDR1 SGHRS, CDR2 YFSETQ. V was cut by 0 bases and J by 3 bases, with 7 bases left in between. This CDR3 region has 14 residues. The CDR3, as DNA: TGCGCCAGCAGCTTGGCGGGGGTCAATCAGCCCCAGCATTTT. This sequence encodes CASSLAGVNQPQHF. The entire variable domain, with the rest obtained from reference TRBV5-1 and TRBJ1-5, is as follows: KAGVTQTPRYLIKTRGQQVTLSCSPISGHRSVSWYQQTPGQGLQFLFEYFSETQRNKGNFPGRFSGRQFSNSRSEMNVSTLELGDSALYLCASSLAGVNQPQHFGDGTRLSIL.

This clonotype was observed many times. The chain combines TRBV4-1 with TRBJ2-7; 8 bases map to TRBD1. The CDR3 runs to 13 residues. The germline gives CDR1 MGHRA, CDR2 YSYEKL. The J segment lost 5 bases and the V segment lost 4 bases, leaving 4 bases of the junction unmatched. Here the CDR3 reads CASSLSGGNEQYF. The CDR3 nucleotides are TGCGCCAGCAGCCTCTCAGGGGGCAACGAGCAGTACTTC.

This clonotype was counted a few times. The chain uses TRBV28 and TRBJ2-2; no clear D gene. In germline, CDR1 is MDHEN, CDR2 SYDVKM. Trimming removed 7 bases from V and 0 bases from J, with 6 bases in between. The CDR3 runs to 13 residues. DNA for the CDR3: TGTGCCAGCAAGGACGCGAACACCGGGGAGCTGTTTTTT. Translated, it gives CASKDANTGELFF.

This clonotype was seen many times. The chain employs TRBV6-4 and TRBJ2-3; weak D call: TRBD2 (5 bases). This CDR3 region has 11 residues. CDR1 is MRHNA, CDR2 SNTAGT, per germline. V shed 3 bases and J shed 9 bases, with 7 bases lying between them. The CDR3 DNA is TGTGCCAGCAGTGAGCGAGGGACGCAGTATTTT. This sequence encodes CASSERGTQYF.

The chain joins TRBV20-1 to TRBJ1-4; D not resolved. The CDR3 spans 16 residues. Germline V lookup: CDR1 DFQATT, CDR2 SNEGSKA (reference sequence). The ends were cut back, 0 bases at V and 0 bases at J, with 11 bases in the middle. The CDR3 loop is CSARDGRAPTNEKLFF. For the CDR3, the DNA is TGCAGTGCTAGAGATGGGAGGGCACCAACTAATGAAAAACTGTTTTTT.

This clonotype turned up a few times. V and J are TRBV29-1 and TRBJ2-2; 8 bases are shared with TRBD1. In germline, CDR1 is SQVTM, CDR2 ANQGSEA. Unmatched junction bases numbered 11, after V lost 3 bases and J lost 5 bases. This CDR3 region has 16 residues. The CDR3 bases are TGCAGCGTTGAGACAGGGGCCCTTCAGGGGACCGGGGAGCTGTTTTTT. Encoded protein: CSVETGALQGTGELFF.

The chain couples TRBV7-3 to TRBJ2-3; tentatively, D is TRBD1 (6 bases). The germline gives CDR1 SGHTA, CDR2 FQGTGA. The CDR3 loop spans 13 amino acids. V was shortened by 5 bases and J by 7 bases, with 13 bases between the two germline ends. The CDR3 DNA reads as TGTGCCAGCAGCCCAACACAGGGAAATACGCAGTATTTT. Residues: CASSPTQGNTQYF.

This clonotype was found many times. The V gene is TRBV27, the J gene TRBJ2-2; D gene uncertain. The germline gives CDR1 MNHEY, CDR2 SMNVEV (reference sequence). Trimming took 4 bases from V and 3 from J, leaving 0 bases between them. The CDR3 loop spans 11 amino acids. The CDR3 loop reads CASSYTGELFF. The CDR3 DNA sequence: TGTGCCAGCAGTTACACCGGGGAGCTGTTTTTT.

This clonotype occurred a few times. The chain uses TRBV5-4 and TRBJ2-1; possibly TRBD2 for D (5 bases). The CDR3 is 15 amino acids. V was trimmed by 0 bases and J by 6 bases, leaving 13 bases between them. Per germline, CDR1 SGHNT and CDR2 YYREEE (reference sequence). As DNA, the CDR3 is TGTGCCAGCAGCTTGGGGCTGGGAGTAGGCAATGAGCAGTTCTTC. It codes for CASSLGLGVGNEQFF.

This clonotype was detected many times. The V call is TRBV6-5, the J call TRBJ1-1, with 11 bases fitting TRBD1. Germline values: CDR1 MNHEY, CDR2 SVGAGI. J lost 5 bases, V lost 0 bases, and 5 bases had no gene match. The CDR3 length is 16 residues. The CDR3 nucleotides are TGTGCCAGCAGTTACTCGCTTGGGACAGGGGGGACTGAAGCTTTCTTT. Translated: CASSYSLGTGGTEAFF.

There are many counts of this clonotype. CDR3 bases: TGCGCCGTAGTTCTGAATACTTTCCCGCGCATGTTCCAAGAGACCCAGTACTTC. Translated: CAVVLNTFPRMFQETQYF. The chain has TRBV10-1 and TRBJ2-5, with no clear D. V was cut by 11 bases and J by 1 base, with 29 bases left in between. Germline CDR1 WNHNN, CDR2 SYGVQD (reference sequence). This CDR3 has 18 residues.

There are a few counts of this clonotype. The chain recombines TRBV5-1 with TRBJ1-1, with D possibly matching TRBD1 (5 bases). From germline, CDR1 is SGHRS and CDR2 YFSETQ. V was cut by 0 bases and J by 1 base, with 13 bases left in between. The CDR3 sequence is 16 residues long. The CDR3 DNA follows: TGCGCCAGCAGCTTGGGGGCCGGGACGGCGAACACTGAAGCTTTCTTT. Protein: CASSLGAGTANTEAFF.

This clonotype appeared many times. This chain connects TRBV4-1 to TRBJ2-7; the D gene is possibly TRBD2 (5 bases). The CDR3 loop spans 15 amino acids. V gave up 1 base and J gave up 3 bases, with 13 bases separating them. CDR1 and CDR2 (germline): MGHRA, YSYEKL. CDR3 coding DNA: TGCGCCAGCAGCCAAGGGCCGGGATACTTCTACGAGCAGTACTTC. This gives the protein CASSQGPGYFYEQYF.

This clonotype was seen ten or more times. The V and J genes are TRBV13 and TRBJ2-7; the match to TRBD1 covers 8 bases. This CDR3 is built from 15 residues. V lost 5 bases and J lost 0; bases outside the gene matches: 6. In germline, CDR1 is PRHDT, CDR2 FYEKMQ (reference sequence). DNA of the CDR3: TGTGCCAGCAGCCTCAGGGGGCCCGACTCCTACGAGCAGTACTTC. Encoded protein: CASSLRGPDSYEQYF.

The rearrangement links TRBV6-1 to TRBJ1-2, with unresolved D. Germline lookup yields CDR1 MNHNS and CDR2 SASEGT. CDR3 length: 11 amino acids. V was cut by 4 bases and J by 4 bases, with 4 bases left in between. CDR3 bases: TGTGCCAGCAGTGGTATCTATGGCTACACCTTC. It codes for CASSGIYGYTF.

This sequence joins TRBV20-1 and TRBJ2-3; perhaps TRBD2 as D (5 bases). This CDR3 has 13 amino acids. Trimming left V 0 bases short and J 6 bases short, with 10 bases between. CDR1 and CDR2 from the germline V gene are DFQATT and SNEGSKA (reference sequence). CDR3 nucleotide sequence: TGCAGTGCTAGAGACTCGGGAACCGATACGCAGTATTTT. Protein product: CSARDSGTDTQYF.